The subject of this entry is one TCR beta chain. The data were obtained in a study of blood T cell repertoires in COVID-19. Looking at the study overall: Sources were T cells, B-cell-depleted T cells, or PBMCs; the material itself was cDNA or gDNA.

Source study methods: Amplification with reference gene primers provided the estimates of nucleated cell counts. Clones were sequenced by immunoSEQ multiplex PCR, and TCRdb holds only the in-frame ones, with some missing. V and J calls and clone size are given by that table; D and trimming were obtained from the DNA. The sample shows around 100,000 clones, less than 90% of them seen only once. The sample taken for sequencing was peripheral blood. The TCR was taken from a human donor in a cohort sampled during active COVID-19.

The CDR3 loop is CASSFGGPNNSPLHF. In DNA, the CDR3 is TGTGCCAGCAGTTTCGGGGGACCGAATAATTCACCCCTCCACTTT. V is TRBV28 and J is TRBJ1-6; TRBD1 might be the D (5 bases). Deletions cut 3 bases from V and 5 bases from J, with 11 bases between. Germline values: CDR1 MDHEN, CDR2 SYDVKM. The CDR3 contains 15 residues.